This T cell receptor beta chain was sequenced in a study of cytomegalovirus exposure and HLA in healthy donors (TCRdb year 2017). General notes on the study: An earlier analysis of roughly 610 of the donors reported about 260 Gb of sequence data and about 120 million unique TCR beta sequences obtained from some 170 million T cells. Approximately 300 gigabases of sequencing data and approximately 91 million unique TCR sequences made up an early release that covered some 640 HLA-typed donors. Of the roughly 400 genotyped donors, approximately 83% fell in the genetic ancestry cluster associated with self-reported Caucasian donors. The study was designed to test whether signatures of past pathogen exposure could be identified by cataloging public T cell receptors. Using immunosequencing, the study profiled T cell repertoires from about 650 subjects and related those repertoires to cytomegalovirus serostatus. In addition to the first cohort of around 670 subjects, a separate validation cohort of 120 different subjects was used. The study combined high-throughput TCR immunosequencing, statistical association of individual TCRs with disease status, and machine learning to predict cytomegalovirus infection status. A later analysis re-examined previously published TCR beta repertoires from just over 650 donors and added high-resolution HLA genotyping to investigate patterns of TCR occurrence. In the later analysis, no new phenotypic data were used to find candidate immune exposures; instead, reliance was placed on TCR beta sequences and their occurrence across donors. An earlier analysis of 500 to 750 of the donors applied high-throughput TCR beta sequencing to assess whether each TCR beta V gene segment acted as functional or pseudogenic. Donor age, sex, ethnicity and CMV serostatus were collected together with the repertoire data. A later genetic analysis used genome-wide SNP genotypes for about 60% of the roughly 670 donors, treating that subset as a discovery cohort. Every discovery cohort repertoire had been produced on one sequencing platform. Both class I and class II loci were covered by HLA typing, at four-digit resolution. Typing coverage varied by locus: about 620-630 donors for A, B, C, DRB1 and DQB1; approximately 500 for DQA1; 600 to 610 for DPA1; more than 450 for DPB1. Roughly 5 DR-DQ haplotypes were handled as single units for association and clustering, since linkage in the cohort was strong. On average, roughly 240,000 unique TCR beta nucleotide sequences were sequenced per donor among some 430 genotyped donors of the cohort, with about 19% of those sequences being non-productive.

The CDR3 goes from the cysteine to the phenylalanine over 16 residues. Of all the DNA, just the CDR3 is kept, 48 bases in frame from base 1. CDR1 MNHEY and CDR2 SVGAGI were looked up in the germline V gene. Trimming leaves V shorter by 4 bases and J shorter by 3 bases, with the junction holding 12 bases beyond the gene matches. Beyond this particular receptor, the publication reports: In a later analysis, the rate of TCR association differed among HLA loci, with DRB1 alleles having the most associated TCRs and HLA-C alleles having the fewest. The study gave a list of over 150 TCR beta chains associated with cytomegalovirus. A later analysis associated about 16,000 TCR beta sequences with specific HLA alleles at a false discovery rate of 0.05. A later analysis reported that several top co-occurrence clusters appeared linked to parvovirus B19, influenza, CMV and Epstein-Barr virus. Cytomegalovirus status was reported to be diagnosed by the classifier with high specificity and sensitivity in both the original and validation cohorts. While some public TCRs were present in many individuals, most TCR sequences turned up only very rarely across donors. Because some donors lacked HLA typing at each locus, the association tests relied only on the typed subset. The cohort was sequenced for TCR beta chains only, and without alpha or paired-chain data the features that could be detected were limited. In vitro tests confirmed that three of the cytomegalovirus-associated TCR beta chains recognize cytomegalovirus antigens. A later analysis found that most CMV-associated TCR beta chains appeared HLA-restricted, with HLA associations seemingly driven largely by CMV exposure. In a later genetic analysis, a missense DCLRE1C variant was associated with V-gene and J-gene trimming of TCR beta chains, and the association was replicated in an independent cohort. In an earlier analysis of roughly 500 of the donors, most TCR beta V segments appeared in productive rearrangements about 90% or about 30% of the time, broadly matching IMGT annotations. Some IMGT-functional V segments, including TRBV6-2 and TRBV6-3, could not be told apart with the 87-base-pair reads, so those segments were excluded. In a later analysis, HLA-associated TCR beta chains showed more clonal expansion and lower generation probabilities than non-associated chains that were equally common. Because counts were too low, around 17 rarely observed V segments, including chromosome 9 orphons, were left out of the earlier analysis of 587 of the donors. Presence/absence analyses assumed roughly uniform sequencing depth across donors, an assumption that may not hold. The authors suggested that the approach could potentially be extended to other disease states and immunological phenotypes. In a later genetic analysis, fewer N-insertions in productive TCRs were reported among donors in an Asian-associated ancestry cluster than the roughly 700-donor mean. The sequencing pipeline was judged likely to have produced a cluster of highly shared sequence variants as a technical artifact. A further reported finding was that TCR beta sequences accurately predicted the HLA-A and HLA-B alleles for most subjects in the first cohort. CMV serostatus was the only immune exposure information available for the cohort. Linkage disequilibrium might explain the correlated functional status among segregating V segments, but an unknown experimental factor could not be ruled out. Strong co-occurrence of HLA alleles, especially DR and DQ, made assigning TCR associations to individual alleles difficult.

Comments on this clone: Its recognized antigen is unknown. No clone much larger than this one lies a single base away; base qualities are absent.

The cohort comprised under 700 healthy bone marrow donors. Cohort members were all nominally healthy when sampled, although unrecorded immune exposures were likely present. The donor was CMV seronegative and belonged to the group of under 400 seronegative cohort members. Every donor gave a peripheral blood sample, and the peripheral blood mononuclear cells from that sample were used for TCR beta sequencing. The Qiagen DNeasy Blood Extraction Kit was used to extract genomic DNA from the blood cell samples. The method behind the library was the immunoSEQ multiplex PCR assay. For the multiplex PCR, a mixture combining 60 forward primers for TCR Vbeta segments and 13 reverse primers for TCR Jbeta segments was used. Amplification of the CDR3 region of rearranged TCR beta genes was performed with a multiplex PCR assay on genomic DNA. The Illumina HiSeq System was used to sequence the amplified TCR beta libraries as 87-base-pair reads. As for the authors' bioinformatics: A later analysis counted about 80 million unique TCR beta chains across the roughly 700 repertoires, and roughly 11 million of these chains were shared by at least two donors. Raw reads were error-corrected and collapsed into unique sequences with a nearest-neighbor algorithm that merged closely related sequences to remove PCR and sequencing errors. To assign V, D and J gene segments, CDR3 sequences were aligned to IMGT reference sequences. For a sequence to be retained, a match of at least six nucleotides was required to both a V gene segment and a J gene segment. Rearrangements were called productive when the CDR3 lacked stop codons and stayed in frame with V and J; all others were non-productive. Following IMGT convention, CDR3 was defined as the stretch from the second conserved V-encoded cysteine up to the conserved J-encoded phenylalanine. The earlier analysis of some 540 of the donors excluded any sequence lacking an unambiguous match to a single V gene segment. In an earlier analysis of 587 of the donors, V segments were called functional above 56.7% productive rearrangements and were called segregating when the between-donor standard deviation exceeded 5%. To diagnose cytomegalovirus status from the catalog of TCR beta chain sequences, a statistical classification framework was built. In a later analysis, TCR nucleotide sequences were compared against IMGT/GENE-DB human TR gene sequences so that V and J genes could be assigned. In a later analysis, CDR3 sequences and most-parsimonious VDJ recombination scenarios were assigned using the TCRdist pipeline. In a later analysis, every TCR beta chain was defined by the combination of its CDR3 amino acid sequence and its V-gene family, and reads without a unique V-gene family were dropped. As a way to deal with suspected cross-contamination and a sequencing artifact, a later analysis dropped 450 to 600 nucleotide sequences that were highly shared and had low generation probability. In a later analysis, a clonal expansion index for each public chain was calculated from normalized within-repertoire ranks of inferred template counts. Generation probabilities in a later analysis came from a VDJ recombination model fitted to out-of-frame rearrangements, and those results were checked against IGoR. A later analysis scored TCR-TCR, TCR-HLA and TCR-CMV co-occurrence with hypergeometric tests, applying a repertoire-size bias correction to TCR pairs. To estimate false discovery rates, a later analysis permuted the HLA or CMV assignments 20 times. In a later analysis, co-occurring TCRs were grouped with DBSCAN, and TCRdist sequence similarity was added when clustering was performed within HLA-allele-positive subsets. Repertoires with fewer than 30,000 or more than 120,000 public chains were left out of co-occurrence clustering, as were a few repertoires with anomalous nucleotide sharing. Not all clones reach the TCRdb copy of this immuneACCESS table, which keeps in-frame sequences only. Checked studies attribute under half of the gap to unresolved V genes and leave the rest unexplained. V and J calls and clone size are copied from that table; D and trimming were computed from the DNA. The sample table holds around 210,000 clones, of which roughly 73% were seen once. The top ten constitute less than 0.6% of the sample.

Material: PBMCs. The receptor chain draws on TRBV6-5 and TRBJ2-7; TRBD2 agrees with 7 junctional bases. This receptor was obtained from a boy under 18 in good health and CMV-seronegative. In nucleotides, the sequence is TGTGCCAGCAGTTCGCGAGCGGGGTGGGGAAACTACGAGCAGTACTTC. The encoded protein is CASSSRAGWGNYEQYF.